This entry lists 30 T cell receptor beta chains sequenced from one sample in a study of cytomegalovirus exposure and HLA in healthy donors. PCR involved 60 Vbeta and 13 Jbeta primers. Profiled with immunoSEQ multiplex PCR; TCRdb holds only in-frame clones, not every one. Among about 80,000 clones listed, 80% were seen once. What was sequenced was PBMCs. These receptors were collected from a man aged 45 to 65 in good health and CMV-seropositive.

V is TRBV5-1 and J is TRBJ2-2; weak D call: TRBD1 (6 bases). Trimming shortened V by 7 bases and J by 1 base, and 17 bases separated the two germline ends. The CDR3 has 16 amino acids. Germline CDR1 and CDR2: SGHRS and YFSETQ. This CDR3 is CASSRDLRGNTGELFF. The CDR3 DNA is TGCGCCAGCTCTCGAGATCTCAGGGGGAACACCGGGGAGCTGTTTTTT.

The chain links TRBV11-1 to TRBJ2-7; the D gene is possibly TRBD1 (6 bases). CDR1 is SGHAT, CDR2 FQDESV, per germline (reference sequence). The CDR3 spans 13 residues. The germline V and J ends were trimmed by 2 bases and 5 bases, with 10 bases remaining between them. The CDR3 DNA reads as TGTGCCAGCAGCTTATGGGGGCCCCACGAGCAGTACTTC. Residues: CASSLWGPHEQYF.

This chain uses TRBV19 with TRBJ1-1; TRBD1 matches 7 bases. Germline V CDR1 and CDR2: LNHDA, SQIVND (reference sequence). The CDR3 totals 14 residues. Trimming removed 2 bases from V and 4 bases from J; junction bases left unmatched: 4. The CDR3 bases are TGTGCCAGTAGTATACTCTCAGGGGGCACTGAAGCTTTCTTT. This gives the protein CASSILSGGTEAFF.

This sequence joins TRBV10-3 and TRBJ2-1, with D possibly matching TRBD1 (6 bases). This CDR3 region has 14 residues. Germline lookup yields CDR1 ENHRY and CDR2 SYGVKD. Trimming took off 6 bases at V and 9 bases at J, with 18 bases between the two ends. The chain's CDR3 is CAIRGAGKFSEQFF. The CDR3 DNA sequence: TGTGCCATCAGGGGGGCAGGGAAGTTCAGTGAGCAGTTCTTC.

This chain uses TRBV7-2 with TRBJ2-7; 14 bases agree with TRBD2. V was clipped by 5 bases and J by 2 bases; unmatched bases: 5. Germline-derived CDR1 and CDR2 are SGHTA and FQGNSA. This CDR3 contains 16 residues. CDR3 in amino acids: CASSRGLAGAPYEQYF. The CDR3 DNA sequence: TGTGCCAGCAGCCGGGGACTAGCGGGGGCCCCCTACGAGCAGTACTTC.

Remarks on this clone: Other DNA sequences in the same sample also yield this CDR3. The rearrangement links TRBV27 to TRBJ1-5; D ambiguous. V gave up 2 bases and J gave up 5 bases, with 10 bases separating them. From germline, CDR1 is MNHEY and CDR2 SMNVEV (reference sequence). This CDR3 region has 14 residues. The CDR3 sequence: CASSLLGRDQPQHF. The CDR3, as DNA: TGTGCCAGCAGTTTACTGGGGAGGGATCAGCCCCAGCATTTT.

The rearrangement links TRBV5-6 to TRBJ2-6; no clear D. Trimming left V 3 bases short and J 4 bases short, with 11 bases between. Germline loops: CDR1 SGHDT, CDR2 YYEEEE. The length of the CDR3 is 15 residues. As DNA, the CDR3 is TGTGCCAGCAGCTCGTCCCCTCTCGGGGCCAACGTCCTGACTTTC. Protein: CASSSSPLGANVLTF.

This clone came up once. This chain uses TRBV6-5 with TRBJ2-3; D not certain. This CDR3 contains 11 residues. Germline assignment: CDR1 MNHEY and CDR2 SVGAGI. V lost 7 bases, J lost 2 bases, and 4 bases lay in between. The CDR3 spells CASKATDTQYF. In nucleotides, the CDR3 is TGTGCCAGCAAAGCCACAGATACGCAGTATTTT.

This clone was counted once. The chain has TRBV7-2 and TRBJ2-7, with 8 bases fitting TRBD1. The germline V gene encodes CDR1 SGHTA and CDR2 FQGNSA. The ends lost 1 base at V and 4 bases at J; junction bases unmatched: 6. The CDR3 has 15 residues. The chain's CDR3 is CASSLGGQEQYEQYF. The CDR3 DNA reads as TGTGCCAGCAGCTTAGGGGGACAGGAGCAATACGAGCAGTACTTC.

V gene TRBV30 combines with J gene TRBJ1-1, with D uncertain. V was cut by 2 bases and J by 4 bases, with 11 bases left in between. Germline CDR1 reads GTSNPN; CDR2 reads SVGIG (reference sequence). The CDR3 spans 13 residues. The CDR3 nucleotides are TGTGCCTGGAGTAGGAACGCGGGCACTGAAGCTTTCTTT. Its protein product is CAWSRNAGTEAFF.

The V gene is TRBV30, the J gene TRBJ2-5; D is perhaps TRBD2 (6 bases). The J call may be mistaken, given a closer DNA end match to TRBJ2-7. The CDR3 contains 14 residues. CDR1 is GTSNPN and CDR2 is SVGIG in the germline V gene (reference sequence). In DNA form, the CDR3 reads TGTGCCTGGAGCCTAGGACTACCCTTCCACGAGCAGTACTTC. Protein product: CAWSLGLPFHEQYF.

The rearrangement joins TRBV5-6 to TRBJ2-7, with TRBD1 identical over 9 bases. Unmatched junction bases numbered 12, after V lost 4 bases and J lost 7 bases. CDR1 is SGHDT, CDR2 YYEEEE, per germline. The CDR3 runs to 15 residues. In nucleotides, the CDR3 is TGTGCCAGCAGCGACCCGGGACAGGGACCTCGGGAGCAGTACTTC. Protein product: CASSDPGQGPREQYF.

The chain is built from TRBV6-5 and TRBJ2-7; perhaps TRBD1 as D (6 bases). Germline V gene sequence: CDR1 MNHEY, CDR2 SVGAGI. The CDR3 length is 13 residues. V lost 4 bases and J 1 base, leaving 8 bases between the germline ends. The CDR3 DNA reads TGTGCCAGCAGTTTGGGGACATCCTACGAGCAGTACTTC. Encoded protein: CASSLGTSYEQYF.

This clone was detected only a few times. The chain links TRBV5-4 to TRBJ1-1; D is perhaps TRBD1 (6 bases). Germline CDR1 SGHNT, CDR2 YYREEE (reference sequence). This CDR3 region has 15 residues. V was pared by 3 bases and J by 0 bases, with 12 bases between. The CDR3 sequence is CASSSGGHMNTEAFF. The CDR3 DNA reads TGTGCCAGCAGCTCCGGGGGGCACATGAACACTGAAGCTTTCTTT.

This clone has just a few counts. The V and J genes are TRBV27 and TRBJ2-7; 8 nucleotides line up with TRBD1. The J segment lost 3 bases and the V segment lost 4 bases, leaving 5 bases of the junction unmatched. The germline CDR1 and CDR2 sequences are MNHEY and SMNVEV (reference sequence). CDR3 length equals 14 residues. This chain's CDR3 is CASSWTGLSYEQYF. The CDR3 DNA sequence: TGTGCCAGCAGTTGGACAGGGTTGAGCTACGAGCAGTACTTC.

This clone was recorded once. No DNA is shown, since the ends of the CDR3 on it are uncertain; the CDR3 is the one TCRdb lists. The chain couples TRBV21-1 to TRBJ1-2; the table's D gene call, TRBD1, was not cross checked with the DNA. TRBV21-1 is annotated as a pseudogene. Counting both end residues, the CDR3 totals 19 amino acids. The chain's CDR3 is CASSSLWGQGTTVNYGYTF.

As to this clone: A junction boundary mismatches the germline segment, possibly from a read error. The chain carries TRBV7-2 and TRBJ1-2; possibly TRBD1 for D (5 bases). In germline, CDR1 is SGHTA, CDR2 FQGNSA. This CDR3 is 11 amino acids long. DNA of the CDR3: TGTGCCAGCAGCGACAGCTATGTCTACACCTTC. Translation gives CASSDSYVYTF.

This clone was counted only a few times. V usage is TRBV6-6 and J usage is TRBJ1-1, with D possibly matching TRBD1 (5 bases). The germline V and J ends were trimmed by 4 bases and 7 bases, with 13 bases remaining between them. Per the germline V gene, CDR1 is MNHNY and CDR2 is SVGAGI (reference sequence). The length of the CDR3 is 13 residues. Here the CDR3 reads CASSSMRGSEAFF. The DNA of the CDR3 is TGTGCCAGCAGTTCGATGCGGGGCAGTGAAGCTTTCTTT.

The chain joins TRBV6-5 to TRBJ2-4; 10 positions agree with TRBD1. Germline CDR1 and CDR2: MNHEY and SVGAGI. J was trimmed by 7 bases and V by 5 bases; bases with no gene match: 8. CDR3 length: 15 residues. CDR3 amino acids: CASSQTGGSGNIQYF. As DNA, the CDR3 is TGTGCCAGCAGTCAGACAGGGGGCTCCGGTAACATTCAGTACTTC.

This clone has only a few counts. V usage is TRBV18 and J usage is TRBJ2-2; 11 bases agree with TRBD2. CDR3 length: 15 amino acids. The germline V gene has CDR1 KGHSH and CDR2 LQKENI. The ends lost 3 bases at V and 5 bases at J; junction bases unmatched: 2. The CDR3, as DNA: TGTGCCAGCTCACCGGCTAGCGGGAGGACCGGGGAGCTGTTTTTT. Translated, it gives CASSPASGRTGELFF.

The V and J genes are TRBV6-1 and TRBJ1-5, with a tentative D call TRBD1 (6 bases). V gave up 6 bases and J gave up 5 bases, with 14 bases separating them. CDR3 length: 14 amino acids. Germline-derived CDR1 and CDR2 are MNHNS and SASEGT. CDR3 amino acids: CASSRTQGDQPQHF. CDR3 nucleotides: TGTGCCAGCAGCCGTACACAGGGAGATCAGCCCCAGCATTTT.

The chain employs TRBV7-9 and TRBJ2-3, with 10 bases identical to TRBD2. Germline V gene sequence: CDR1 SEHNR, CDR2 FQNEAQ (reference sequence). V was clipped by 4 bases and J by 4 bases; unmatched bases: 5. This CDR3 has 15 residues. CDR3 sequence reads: CASSSTSGKSDTQYF. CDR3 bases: TGTGCCAGCAGCTCTACTAGCGGGAAATCAGATACGCAGTATTTT.

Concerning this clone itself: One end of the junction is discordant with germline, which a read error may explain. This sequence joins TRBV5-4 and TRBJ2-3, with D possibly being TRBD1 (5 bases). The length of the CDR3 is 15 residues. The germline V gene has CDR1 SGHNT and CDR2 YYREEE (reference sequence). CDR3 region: CASSLSTGLSDTQYF. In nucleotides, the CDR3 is TGTGCTAGCAGCTTGAGTACAGGCTTATCAGATACGCAGTATTTT.

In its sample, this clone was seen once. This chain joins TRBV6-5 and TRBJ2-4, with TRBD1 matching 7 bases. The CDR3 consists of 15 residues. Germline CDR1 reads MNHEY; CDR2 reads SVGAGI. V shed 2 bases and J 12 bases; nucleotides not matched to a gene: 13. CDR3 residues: CASSYSRGRGYSQYF. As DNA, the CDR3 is TGTGCCAGCAGTTACAGTAGGGGGCGCGGGTACAGTCAGTACTTC.

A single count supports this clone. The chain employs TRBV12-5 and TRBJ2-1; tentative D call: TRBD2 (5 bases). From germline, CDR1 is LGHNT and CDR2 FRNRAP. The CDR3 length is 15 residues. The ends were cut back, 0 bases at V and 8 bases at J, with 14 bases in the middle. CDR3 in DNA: TGTGCTAGTGGTTTGGTAGGGCGGGTCCGCGATGAGCAGTTCTTC. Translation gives CASGLVGRVRDEQFF.

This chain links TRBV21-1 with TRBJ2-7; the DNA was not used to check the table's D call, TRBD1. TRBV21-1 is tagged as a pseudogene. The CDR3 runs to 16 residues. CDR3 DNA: TGTGCCAGCAGCAAAGGGGGGCAGGGGATTTCCTACGAGCAGTACTTC. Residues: CASSKGGQGISYEQYF.

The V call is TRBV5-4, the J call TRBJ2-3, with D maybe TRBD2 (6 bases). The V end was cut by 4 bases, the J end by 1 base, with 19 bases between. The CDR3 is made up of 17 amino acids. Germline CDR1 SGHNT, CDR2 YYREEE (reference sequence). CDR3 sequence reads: CASSRVAGGLRTDTQYF. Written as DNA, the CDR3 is TGTGCCAGCAGCCGAGTAGCCGGGGGTCTTCGCACAGATACGCAGTATTTT.

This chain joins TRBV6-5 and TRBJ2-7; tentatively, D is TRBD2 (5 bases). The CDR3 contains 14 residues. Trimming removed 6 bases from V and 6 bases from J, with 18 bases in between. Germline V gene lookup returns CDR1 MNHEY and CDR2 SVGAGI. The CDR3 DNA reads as TGTGCCAGCAGGAAGAGAGGAGAGGGCCGCGAGCAGTACTTC. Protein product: CASRKRGEGREQYF.

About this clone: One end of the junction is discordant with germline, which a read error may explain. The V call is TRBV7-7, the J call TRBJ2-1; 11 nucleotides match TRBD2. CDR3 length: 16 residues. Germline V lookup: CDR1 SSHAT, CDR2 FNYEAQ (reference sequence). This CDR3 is CASSKLAGESYNEQFF. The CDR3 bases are TGTGCTAGCAGCAAACTAGCGGGAGAATCCTACAATGAGCAGTTCTTC.

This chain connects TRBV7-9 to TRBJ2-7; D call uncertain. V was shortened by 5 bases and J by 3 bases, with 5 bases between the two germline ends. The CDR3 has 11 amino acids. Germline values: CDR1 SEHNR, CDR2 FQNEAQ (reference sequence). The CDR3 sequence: CASSNNYEQYF. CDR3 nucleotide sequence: TGTGCCAGCAGCAACAACTACGAGCAGTACTTC.